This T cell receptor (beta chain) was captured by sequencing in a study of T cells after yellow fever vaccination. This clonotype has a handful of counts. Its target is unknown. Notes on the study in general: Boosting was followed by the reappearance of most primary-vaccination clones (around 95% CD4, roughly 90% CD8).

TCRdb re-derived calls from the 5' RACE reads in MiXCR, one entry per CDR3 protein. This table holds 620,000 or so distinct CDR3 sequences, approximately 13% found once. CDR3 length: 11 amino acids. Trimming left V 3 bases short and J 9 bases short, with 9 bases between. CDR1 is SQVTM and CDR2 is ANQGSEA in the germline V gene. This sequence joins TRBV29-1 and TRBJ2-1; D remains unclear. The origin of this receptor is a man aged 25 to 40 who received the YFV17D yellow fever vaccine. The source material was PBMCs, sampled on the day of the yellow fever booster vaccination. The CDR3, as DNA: TGCAGCGTTGAGCCCGTCCCTGAGCAGTTCTTC. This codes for CSVEPVPEQFF.